The rows below give T cell receptor beta chains drawn from one sample of a study of blood T cells in healthy people across ages. Via MiXCR, TCRdb re-called the 5' RACE reads, giving one row per CDR3 protein. The sample carries roughly 700,000 distinct CDR3 sequences, approximately 29% recorded once. The sample was blood. These receptors all stem from a woman of 80 years or more in good health. Each CDR3 is given with its conserved first and last residue. The D gene is left open where the match is weak. Some rows mark clone size as missing; the rest say once, few, many or name a class of expanded clone.

abundance: few
v_gene: TRBV12-3/TRBV12-4
d_gene: TRBD2
j_gene: TRBJ2-3
CDR3aa: CASSLRAGGLWDTQYF
CDR3nt: TGTGCCAGCAGTTTAAGAGCGGGGGGGCTATGGGATACGCAGTATTTT

abundance: many
v_gene: TRBV19
d_gene: TRBD1
j_gene: TRBJ2-7
CDR3aa: CASSLKTGLSYEQYF
CDR3nt: TGTGCCAGTAGCCTGAAGACAGGGTTATCCTACGAGCAGTACTTC

abundance: NA
v_gene: TRBV29-1
d_gene: TRBD1
j_gene: TRBJ2-7
CDR3aa: CSVASGGLYEQYF
CDR3nt: TGCAGCGTTGCTTCAGGGGGTTTGTACGAGCAGTACTTC

abundance: NA
v_gene: TRBV16
d_gene: NA
j_gene: TRBJ1-1
CDR3aa: CASSQSNARVSGEAFF
CDR3nt: TGTGCCAGCAGCCAATCAAACGCCAGGGTCTCTGGTGAAGCTTTCTTT

abundance: NA
v_gene: TRBV12-3/TRBV12-4
d_gene: NA
j_gene: TRBJ2-3
CDR3aa: CAGSLDGEPTDTRYF
CDR3nt: TGTGCCGGCAGCCTAGATGGGGAACCCACAGATACGCGGTATTTT

abundance: many
v_gene: TRBV30
d_gene: NA
j_gene: TRBJ2-3
CDR3aa: CAWRPYTDTQYF
CDR3nt: TGTGCCTGGCGGCCGTACACAGATACGCAGTATTTT

abundance: many
v_gene: TRBV4-2
d_gene: NA
j_gene: TRBJ1-2
CDR3aa: CASTRTGNYGYTF
CDR3nt: TGTGCCAGCACCCGGACGGGTAACTATGGCTACACCTTC

abundance: NA
v_gene: TRBV7-9
d_gene: NA
j_gene: TRBJ2-5
CDR3aa: CASSLRLGREETQYF
CDR3nt: TGTGCCAGCAGCCTCAGACTAGGAAGGGAAGAGACCCAGTACTTC

abundance: many
v_gene: TRBV6-1
d_gene: NA
j_gene: TRBJ2-3
CDR3aa: CASSERGRAGPADTQYF
CDR3nt: TGTGCCAGCAGTGAAAGGGGACGGGCCGGCCCCGCAGATACGCAGTATTTT

abundance: many
v_gene: TRBV12-3/TRBV12-4
d_gene: TRBD1
j_gene: TRBJ2-5
CDR3aa: CASSEIGTGFGETQYF
CDR3nt: TGTGCCAGCAGCGAAATCGGGACAGGGTTCGGAGAGACCCAGTACTTC

abundance: many
v_gene: TRBV27
d_gene: NA
j_gene: TRBJ2-3
CDR3aa: CASSQIHRTPSTDTQYF
CDR3nt: TGTGCCAGCAGCCAAATACACAGGACCCCGAGCACAGATACGCAGTATTTT

abundance: many
v_gene: TRBV7-9
d_gene: TRBD1
j_gene: TRBJ1-2
CDR3aa: CASSLASGQGAGGYTF
CDR3nt: TGTGCCAGCAGCTTAGCTTCGGGACAGGGGGCCGGCGGCTACACCTTC

abundance: NA
v_gene: TRBV6-2/TRBV6-3
d_gene: TRBD2
j_gene: TRBJ2-3
CDR3aa: CASSYGTSGREQSTQYF
CDR3nt: TGTGCCAGCAGTTACGGTACTAGCGGAAGGGAACAGAGTACGCAGTATTTT

abundance: many
v_gene: TRBV27
d_gene: TRBD1
j_gene: TRBJ2-1
CDR3aa: CATGRGQGYNEQFF
CDR3nt: TGTGCCACCGGCCGGGGACAGGGCTACAATGAGCAGTTCTTC

abundance: few
v_gene: TRBV20-1
d_gene: NA
j_gene: TRBJ1-6
CDR3aa: CSAIGGHNSPLHF
CDR3nt: TGCAGTGCTATTGGGGGACATAATTCACCCCTCCACTTT

abundance: NA
v_gene: TRBV29-1
d_gene: TRBD1
j_gene: TRBJ1-1
CDR3aa: CSSTTGRGTEAFF
CDR3nt: TGCAGCTCGACGACAGGGCGTGGCACTGAAGCTTTCTTT

abundance: NA
v_gene: TRBV9
d_gene: NA
j_gene: TRBJ2-1
CDR3aa: CASSVVLGSGEQFF
CDR3nt: TGTGCCAGCAGCGTAGTTCTGGGTTCTGGCGAGCAGTTCTTC

abundance: many
v_gene: TRBV7-2
d_gene: NA
j_gene: TRBJ2-4
CDR3aa: CASSFPGYIQYF
CDR3nt: TGTGCCAGCAGCTTCCCAGGGTACATTCAGTACTTC

abundance: NA
v_gene: TRBV5-8
d_gene: NA
j_gene: TRBJ2-2
CDR3aa: CASSPAGRRAGELFF
CDR3nt: TGTGCCAGCAGCCCAGCAGGGAGGAGGGCCGGGGAGCTGTTTTTT

abundance: many
v_gene: TRBV20-1
d_gene: NA
j_gene: TRBJ1-5
CDR3aa: CSAMSTAAGQPQHF
CDR3nt: TGCAGTGCTATGAGTACAGCCGCGGGGCAGCCCCAGCATTTT

abundance: many
v_gene: TRBV20-1
d_gene: NA
j_gene: TRBJ2-1
CDR3aa: CSARDQWVIGNEQFF
CDR3nt: TGCAGTGCTAGAGATCAGTGGGTTATCGGCAATGAGCAGTTCTTC

abundance: many
v_gene: TRBV3-1
d_gene: NA
j_gene: TRBJ2-7
CDR3aa: CASKGLTYEQYF
CDR3nt: TGTGCCAGCAAGGGCCTGACCTACGAGCAGTACTTC

abundance: few
v_gene: TRBV27
d_gene: TRBD1
j_gene: TRBJ1-2
CDR3aa: CATGDRVYGYTF
CDR3nt: TGTGCCACCGGGGACAGGGTGTATGGCTACACCTTC

abundance: many
v_gene: TRBV30
d_gene: TRBD2
j_gene: TRBJ2-5
CDR3aa: CAWSRLAGLKETQYF
CDR3nt: TGTGCCTGGAGCCGTCTAGCGGGGTTAAAAGAGACCCAGTACTTC

abundance: NA
v_gene: TRBV5-1
d_gene: NA
j_gene: TRBJ2-7
CDR3aa: CASSGSGSGEQYF
CDR3nt: TGCGCCAGCAGCGGGTCGGGGTCCGGTGAGCAGTACTTC

abundance: NA
v_gene: TRBV6-5
d_gene: TRBD1
j_gene: TRBJ1-6
CDR3aa: CASRLGQENSPLHF
CDR3nt: TGTGCCAGCAGGCTAGGACAGGAGAATTCACCCCTCCACTTT